These 6 T cell receptor beta chains share one sample of origin, sequenced in a study of shared clonotypes between healthy human individuals. The protocol was immunoSEQ multiplex PCR, while the TCRdb copy is restricted to in-frame clones and leaves out a portion. The sample contains some 2,000,000 clones, 90% to 95% of which appear only once. Sequenced material: naive CD4+ T cells sorted from blood. As for subset: CD45RA+ positively selected. The receptors derive from a man younger than 35 in good health.

The gene calls are TRBV9 and TRBJ1-2, with 8 bases aligning to TRBD1. Germline CDR1 is SGDLS and CDR2 is YYNGEE. Unmatched junction bases numbered 10, after V lost 3 bases and J lost 6 bases. The CDR3 has 15 amino acids. CDR3 protein: CASSAGQGLTDGYTF. In DNA form, the CDR3 reads TGTGCCAGCAGCGCCGGACAGGGATTAACGGATGGCTACACCTTC.

This clone was observed a single time. Other DNA sequences in the sample encode the same CDR3. V is TRBV5-4 and J is TRBJ2-7, with 8 positions matching TRBD1. This CDR3 has 14 residues. CDR1 and CDR2 from the germline V gene are SGHNT and YYREEE (reference sequence). V dropped 2 bases and J dropped 2; count of bases not matched to a gene: 3. CDR3 amino acids: CASSFQGAPYEQYF. CDR3 nucleotides: TGTGCCAGCAGCTTTCAGGGGGCGCCCTACGAGCAGTACTTC.

This clone is a singleton in its sample. The gene calls are TRBV6-5 and TRBJ1-1; perhaps TRBD1 as D (6 bases). The CDR3 is 14 amino acids. With 6 bases removed from V and 5 bases from J, the gap between germline ends came to 16 bases. Germline V gives CDR1 MNHEY, CDR2 SVGAGI. The CDR3 region has the DNA TGTGCCAGCAGGCAACCAGGGGATTGGACTGAAGCTTTCTTT. It translates to CASRQPGDWTEAFF.

The genes are TRBV13 and TRBJ2-3; 8 bases are shared with TRBD2. With V trimmed by 5 bases and J by 4 bases, 5 bases remained unmatched. The germline V gene has CDR1 PRHDT and CDR2 FYEKMQ (reference sequence). This CDR3 contains 14 residues. This chain's CDR3 is CASSLLAGPDTQYF. In nucleotides, the CDR3 is TGTGCCAGCAGCCTCCTAGCGGGCCCAGATACGCAGTATTTT.

V is TRBV6-1 and J is TRBJ1-4, with a possible D match to TRBD1 (5 bases). Trimming removed 9 bases at V and 12 bases at J, with 20 bases between. The CDR3 has 13 residues. The germline V gene encodes CDR1 MNHNS and CDR2 SASEGT. CDR3: CASLPGPRLELFF. In nucleotides, the CDR3 is TGTGCCAGTTTGCCGGGACCTCGTCTAGAACTGTTTTTT.

The rearrangement links TRBV27 to TRBJ2-7, with TRBD1 matching over 8 bases. The CDR3 runs to 14 residues. Per germline, CDR1 MNHEY and CDR2 SMNVEV (reference sequence). The junction had 3 bases not matched to a gene; V was cut back by 3 bases and J by 2 bases. The CDR3 here is CASSFWDRPYEQYF. The CDR3 DNA sequence: TGTGCCAGCAGTTTCTGGGACAGGCCCTACGAGCAGTACTTC.